A selection of T cell receptor beta chains follows, all from one sample in a study of blood T cell repertoires in COVID-19. The repertoire was sequenced with immunoSEQ multiplex PCR; TCRdb's copy has only in-frame clones and lacks some. This sample yields approximately 90,000 clones, of which roughly 87% are seen a single time; around 4.1% belongs to the top ten. The sample taken for sequencing was peripheral blood. The source is a man aged 60 to 75 with acute or convalescent COVID-19. Each CDR3 is given with its conserved first and last residue. D genes are given only for firm matches. Rows may omit the clone size; those that give it use once, few, many or a size class.

15 | TRBJ1-1 | few | TRBD1 | TRBV9 | TGTGCCAGCAGCGCCCAAACAGGGGGCATGACTGAAGCTTTCTTT | CASSAQTGGMTEAFF
16 | TRBJ2-1 | once | NA | TRBV2 | TGTGCCAGCAGGACCCGAGCGGCCTACTCCTACAATGAGCAGTTCTTC | CASRTRAAYSYNEQFF
17 | TRBJ1-5 | NA | NA | TRBV19 | TGTGCCAGTAGTAGACCGCCTGACAGTGAGATCAATCAGCCCCAGCATTTT | CASSRPPDSEINQPQHF
12 | TRBJ1-5 | NA | NA | TRBV19 | TGTGCCGCCTCGGGGGGCAATCAGCCCCAGCATTTT | CAASGGNQPQHF
16 | TRBJ1-5 | NA | TRBD1 | TRBV3-1/TRBV3-2 | TGTGCCAGCAGCCCGTCGCGGACAGGGCCCAATCAGCCCCAGCATTTT | CASSPSRTGPNQPQHF
16 | TRBJ1-3 | NA | NA | TRBV5-4 | TGTGCCAGCAGCATTGGACAGCTAAGCTCTGGAAACACCATATATTTT | CASSIGQLSSGNTIYF
16 | TRBJ2-1 | few | TRBD2 | TRBV5-1 | TGCGCCAGCAGCCTCCCTGGCGGGGGGCCCTACAATGAGCAGTTCTTC | CASSLPGGGPYNEQFF
19 | TRBJ2-1 | few | TRBD1 | TRBV5-1 | TGCGCCAGCTCGACCGGAAGGGGACAGGGGGCAAAGTCCTACAATGAGCAGTTCTTC | CASSTGRGQGAKSYNEQFF
14 | TRBJ2-7 | NA | NA | TRBV15 | TGTGCCACCAGCAGAGATTGGAGTTCCTACGAGCAGTACTTC | CATSRDWSSYEQYF
13 | TRBJ1-3 | NA | NA | TRBV7-2 | TGTGCCAGCAGTAGGACAAGAATAAACACCATATATTTT | CASSRTRINTIYF
14 | TRBJ1-1 | NA | NA | TRBV7-9 | TGTGCCAGCAGCTTAAGCGGGGCTAACACTGAAGCTTTCTTT | CASSLSGANTEAFF
13 | TRBJ2-7 | NA | NA | TRBV6-5 | TGTGCCAGCAGTCACCGAGGGCCCTACGAGCAGTACTTC | CASSHRGPYEQYF
14 | TRBJ1-5 | NA | NA | TRBV2 | TGTGCCAGCAGTGATCGACAGCGCAATCAGCCCCAGCATTTT | CASSDRQRNQPQHF
17 | TRBJ2-1 | NA | TRBD2 | TRBV4-2 | TGTGCCAGCAGCCCCCCGGGACTAGCGGGATACCACAATGAGCAGTTCTTC | CASSPPGLAGYHNEQFF
15 | TRBJ2-3 | NA | NA | TRBV30 | TGTGCCTGGAGTGTATTGGGGACTAGCACAGATACGCAGTATTTT | CAWSVLGTSTDTQYF
14 | TRBJ1-2 | NA | NA | TRBV11-2 | TGTGCCAGCAGCTTATTCCGGGAGAACTATGGCTACACCTTC | CASSLFRENYGYTF
15 | TRBJ2-7 | NA | NA | TRBV5-4 | TGTGCCAGCAGCCCTCATGGGACTGTTTCGGGAGAGCAGTACTTC | CASSPHGTVSGEQYF
14 | TRBJ1-2 | NA | TRBD1 | TRBV5-4 | TGTGCCAGCACCACTGGAGGGGGCTTCTATGGCTACACCTTC | CASTTGGGFYGYTF
14 | TRBJ2-4 | NA | NA | TRBV11-2 | TGTGCCAGCAGCTCCCCGGGACTCGAAAACATTCAGTACTTC | CASSSPGLENIQYF
17 | TRBJ1-6 | NA | NA | TRBV27 | TGTGCCAGCAGTTTATTTCCAGGCAGCTCCTATAATTCACCCCTCCACTTT | CASSLFPGSSYNSPLHF
13 | TRBJ1-2 | NA | TRBD1 | TRBV6-5 | TGTGCCAGCAGGCCAACAGGGGTGGGGGGCTACACCTTC | CASRPTGVGGYTF
12 | TRBJ2-3 | few | NA | TRBV9 | TGTGCCAGCAGCTCCCTCACAGATACGCAGTATTTT | CASSSLTDTQYF